The 27 T cell receptor beta chains listed next were all sequenced from one sample in a study of cytomegalovirus exposure and HLA in healthy donors. With 60 Vbeta and 13 Jbeta primers, the PCR was carried out. Generated by immunoSEQ multiplex PCR, the TCRdb table keeps only in-frame clones and is missing some. This sample has roughly 110,000 clones, with approximately 79% found just once. The sequencing input was PBMCs. These receptors were obtained from a man in his 60s in good health and CMV-seronegative.

This clone came up a few times. The V and J genes are TRBV6-1 and TRBJ1-1; a possible D gene is TRBD1 (6 bases). Germline V lookup: CDR1 MNHNS, CDR2 SASEGT. This CDR3 is built from 13 residues. Between the trimmed V and J ends, which lost 2 bases and 3 bases, there was a span of 7 bases. Here the CDR3 reads CASSENRDTEAFF. In DNA form, the CDR3 reads TGTGCCAGCAGTGAAAACAGGGACACTGAAGCTTTCTTT.

The chain joins TRBV15 to TRBJ1-2; TRBD1 aligns across 10 bases. Unmatched junction bases numbered 13, after V lost 5 bases and J lost 4 bases. CDR1 LNHNV and CDR2 YYDKDF come from the germline V gene (reference sequence). The CDR3 loop spans 17 amino acids. CDR3 region: CATSARDRGPLGYGYTF. The CDR3, as DNA: TGTGCCACCAGCGCCCGGGACAGGGGCCCCTTGGGCTATGGCTACACCTTC.

J is TRBJ1-4 and V is TRBV6-1, with D hard to call. The CDR3 sequence is 15 residues long. Germline CDR1 and CDR2: MNHNS and SASEGT. Trimming shortened V by 5 bases and J by 7 bases, and 17 bases separated the two germline ends. CDR3 DNA: TGTGCCAGCAGTCGGAGCGGATCCCAACCTGAAAAACTGTTTTTT. It is translated as CASSRSGSQPEKLFF.

The chain has TRBV11-3 and TRBJ1-1; D unresolved. The CDR3 extends over 13 amino acids. Germline loops: CDR1 SGHNT, CDR2 YENEEA. V was clipped by 2 bases and J by 0 bases, with 4 bases between them. The CDR3 loop is CASSLTVNTEAFF. The CDR3 DNA reads as TGTGCCAGCAGCTTAACGGTGAACACTGAAGCTTTCTTT.

V is TRBV7-2 and J is TRBJ2-3; TRBD1 might be the D (5 bases). Trimming shortened V by 4 bases and J by 11 bases, and 10 bases separated the two germline ends. The V gene's germline CDR1 is SGHTA and CDR2 FQGNSA. The CDR3 is 11 residues long. The CDR3 nucleotides read TGTGCCAGCAGCTCAGGGTTGAGGCAGTATTTT. It encodes CASSSGLRQYF.

J is TRBJ1-6 and V is TRBV7-2; 10 bases agree with TRBD1. Germline CDR1 SGHTA, CDR2 FQGNSA. Trimming removed 7 bases from V and 5 bases from J; junction bases left unmatched: 14. The CDR3 is 18 amino acids. Here the CDR3 DNA reads TGTGCCAGCACGAAGGGGACAGGGGTGGTCTCGGATAATTCACCCCTCCACTTT. It is translated as CASTKGTGVVSDNSPLHF.

In this sample, this clone turned up a few times. This chain uses TRBV9 with TRBJ1-3, with D perhaps matching TRBD1 (5 bases). The V and J ends lost 4 bases and 0 bases respectively, with 23 bases between them. Per germline, CDR1 SGDLS and CDR2 YYNGEE. CDR3 length equals 19 residues. The CDR3 sequence: CASSPWEGQFGGSGNTIYF. The CDR3 DNA is TGTGCCAGCAGCCCATGGGAAGGTCAATTCGGGGGCTCTGGAAACACCATATATTTT. The whole variable domain, remainder taken from reference TRBV9 and TRBJ1-3, is DSGVTQTPKHLITATGQRVTLRCSPRSGDLSVYWYQQSLDQGLQFLIQYYNGEERAKGNILERFSAQQFPDLHSELNLSSLELGDSALYFCASSPWEGQFGGSGNTIYFGEGSWLTVV.

The rearrangement uses TRBV28 and TRBJ1-4; D is uncertain. Germline V lookup: CDR1 MDHEN, CDR2 SYDVKM. The CDR3 has 12 residues. Trimming took off 3 bases at V and 12 bases at J, with 11 bases between the two ends. This chain's CDR3 is CASSLNRLELFF. As DNA, the CDR3 is TGTGCCAGCAGTTTGAACCGGTTGGAACTGTTTTTT.

The chain has TRBV6-4 and TRBJ1-6; 9 positions agree with TRBD1. The germline V gene has CDR1 MRHNA and CDR2 SNTAGT. This CDR3 has 16 residues. V was clipped by 6 bases and J by 13 bases; unmatched bases: 16. The CDR3 DNA is TGTGCCAGCAGCCCCACCCCCCCGGGACAGGGTCTCCCCCTCCACTTT. Translation gives CASSPTPPGQGLPLHF.

The rearrangement links TRBV9 to TRBJ1-5; the D gene is possibly TRBD1 (5 bases). V shed 4 bases and J shed 3 bases, with 14 bases lying between them. Per the germline V gene, CDR1 is SGDLS and CDR2 is YYNGEE. CDR3 length: 15 amino acids. The CDR3 spells CASSRDLRANQPQHF. The CDR3 DNA follows: TGTGCCAGCAGCCGGGACTTAAGGGCCAATCAGCCCCAGCATTTT.

The chain links TRBV7-2 to TRBJ1-1; D gene unclear. Between the trimmed V and J ends, which lost 0 bases and 1 base, there was a span of 9 bases. CDR3 length: 15 amino acids. Germline V lookup: CDR1 SGHTA, CDR2 FQGNSA. CDR3 sequence reads: CASSLAPGTNTEAFF. The CDR3 DNA follows: TGTGCCAGCAGCTTAGCGCCGGGTACGAACACTGAAGCTTTCTTT.

This clone came up a few times. The J gene is TRBJ2-5, the V gene TRBV12-5, with 7 positions matching TRBD1. The CDR3 is 13 amino acids. The germline CDR1 and CDR2 sequences are LGHNT and FRNRAP. J lost 3 bases, V lost 3 bases, and 1 base had no gene match. The CDR3 DNA follows: TGTGCTAGTGGTTTAGGGACAGAAGAGACCCAGTACTTC. This codes for CASGLGTEETQYF.

This chain uses TRBV28 with TRBJ1-3; TRBD1 aligns across 9 bases. The V segment lost 5 bases and the J segment 2 bases; nucleotides outside the gene matches: 4. From germline, CDR1 is MDHEN and CDR2 SYDVKM. The CDR3 is made up of 15 amino acids. CDR3 loop: CASSKRTGAGNTIYF. In nucleotides, the CDR3 is TGTGCCAGCAGTAAGAGGACAGGGGCTGGAAACACCATATATTTT.

This clone was detected only once. The gene calls are TRBV5-4 and TRBJ1-4; 8 bases match TRBD1. Germline V gene lookup returns CDR1 SGHNT and CDR2 YYREEE (reference sequence). Germline trimming cut 4 bases from V and 0 bases from J; bases unmatched to any gene: 5. The CDR3 length is 16 residues. CDR3: CASSTTQGATNEKLFF. Here the CDR3 DNA reads TGTGCCAGCAGCACCACACAGGGGGCAACTAATGAAAAACTGTTTTTT.

The CDR3 sequence: CASNRDILTHTDTQYF. CDR3 coding DNA: TGCGCCAGCAACCGGGACATACTAACACACACAGATACGCAGTATTTT. The chain employs TRBV5-1 and TRBJ2-3; weak D call: TRBD1 (6 bases). CDR3 length: 16 amino acids. The germline V gene encodes CDR1 SGHRS and CDR2 YFSETQ. V gave up 6 bases and J gave up 2 bases, with 19 bases separating them.

The rearrangement joins TRBV7-6 to TRBJ2-7; weak D call: TRBD1 (6 bases). With 5 bases removed from V and 4 bases from J, the gap between germline ends came to 15 bases. CDR1 is SGHVS and CDR2 is FNYEAQ in the germline V gene. This CDR3 spans 14 amino acids. The chain's CDR3 is CASSPSQGLYEQYF. The CDR3 DNA is TGTGCCAGCAGCCCTTCACAGGGTCTATACGAGCAGTACTTC.

This clone was observed a single time. The chain joins TRBV19 to TRBJ1-6; 8 positions match TRBD1. The CDR3 contains 15 residues. The V gene's germline CDR1 is LNHDA and CDR2 SQIVND (reference sequence). V lost 8 bases, J lost 7 bases, and 10 bases stayed unmatched. CDR3 coding DNA: TGTGCCAGTGGATACCGGGACAGGTTAAATTCACCCCTCCACTTT. Translating it yields CASGYRDRLNSPLHF.

The chain has TRBV30 and TRBJ1-5; TRBD1 agrees at 7 bases. In germline, CDR1 is GTSNPN, CDR2 SVGIG (reference sequence). The length of the CDR3 is 16 residues. The J segment lost 6 bases and the V segment lost 0 bases, leaving 11 bases of the junction unmatched. CDR3 coding DNA: TGTGCCTGGAGTGTACGGGGAACAGGGGTGGCTCAGCCCCAGCATTTT. Its protein is CAWSVRGTGVAQPQHF.

The rearrangement joins TRBV6-5 to TRBJ1-4, with 8 positions matching TRBD1. The CDR3 is 15 amino acids. Germline values: CDR1 MNHEY, CDR2 SVGAGI. Germline trimming cut 0 bases from V and 8 bases from J; bases unmatched to any gene: 5. DNA for the CDR3: TGTGCCAGCAGTTACTCTCAGGGGGCAGGGGAAAAACTGTTTTTT. Protein: CASSYSQGAGEKLFF.

The chain carries TRBV5-1 and TRBJ2-1; 10 bases are shared with TRBD2. The CDR3 is 15 amino acids. V shed 4 bases, J shed 6 bases, and the junction held 7 bases outside the gene matches. Germline V CDR1 and CDR2: SGHRS, YFSETQ. The CDR3 bases are TGCGCCAGCAGCCTAGCGGGGGTGATAGGCAATGAGCAGTTCTTC. Translation: CASSLAGVIGNEQFF.

The chain has TRBV4-3 and TRBJ1-1; no reliable D call. Trimming removed 1 base from V and 6 bases from J, with 9 bases in between. Germline CDR1 LGHNA, CDR2 YSLEER. The CDR3 has 13 residues. DNA of the CDR3: TGCGCCAGCAGCCAAGTTAGTGGAGCTGAAGCTTTCTTT. Residues: CASSQVSGAEAFF.

This chain uses TRBV4-1 with TRBJ1-4; D gene ambiguous. This CDR3 comprises 15 residues. V was pared by 0 bases and J by 6 bases, with 11 bases between. Germline assignment: CDR1 MGHRA and CDR2 YSYEKL. The CDR3 DNA reads as TGCGCCAGCAGCCAAGAACGGGGTCCCTATGAAAAACTGTTTTTT. This translates into CASSQERGPYEKLFF.

A remark on this clone: At one boundary the junction diverges from the germline segment, which might be a read error. The rearrangement links TRBV7-2 to TRBJ2-1; 9 bases agree with TRBD2. The germline gives CDR1 SGHTA, CDR2 FQGNSA. The CDR3 length is 15 residues. CDR3 nucleotides: TGTGCCAGCAGCTCTAGCGGGGAGTACTACCATGAGCAGTTCTTC. It encodes CASSSSGEYYHEQFF. Complete variable domain (other parts from reference TRBV7-2 and TRBJ2-1): GAGVSQSPSNKVTEKGKDVELRCDPISGHTALYWYRQSLGQGLEFLIYFQGNSAPDKSGLPSDRFSAERTGGSVSTLTIQRTQQEDSAVYLCASSSSGEYYHEQFFGPGTRLTVL.

This rearrangement joins TRBV30 to TRBJ2-7; TRBD2 agrees at 11 bases. Trimming took 1 base from V and 2 from J; bases not matched to a gene: 4. Germline values: CDR1 GTSNPN, CDR2 SVGIG (reference sequence). The CDR3 has 15 residues. CDR3 residues: CAWSGGLAVTYEQYF. The DNA for the CDR3 is TGTGCCTGGAGTGGGGGACTAGCGGTAACCTACGAGCAGTACTTC.

V usage is TRBV5-1 and J usage is TRBJ2-5; 10 bases agree with TRBD1. The CDR3 covers 15 residues. V lost 4 bases and J lost 2; bases outside the gene matches: 5. Per the germline V gene, CDR1 is SGHRS and CDR2 is YFSETQ. CDR3 nucleotides: TGCGCCAGCAGCCCACGGGACAGGGGTCAAGAGACCCAGTACTTC. Residues: CASSPRDRGQETQYF. Full variable domain (remainder filled in from reference TRBV5-1 and TRBJ2-5): KAGVTQTPRYLIKTRGQQVTLSCSPISGHRSVSWYQQTPGQGLQFLFEYFSETQRNKGNFPGRFSGRQFSNSRSEMNVSTLELGDSALYLCASSPRDRGQETQYFGPGTRLLVL.

This chain connects TRBV13 to TRBJ1-3; a possible D gene is TRBD1 (5 bases). CDR3 length: 14 amino acids. V was trimmed by 5 bases and J by 4 bases, leaving 12 bases between them. CDR1 is PRHDT, CDR2 FYEKMQ, per germline (reference sequence). Here the CDR3 reads CASSPLGRGNTIYF. DNA of the CDR3: TGTGCCAGCAGCCCGCTGGGGCGGGGAAACACCATATATTTT.

The chain carries TRBV6-6 and TRBJ2-7; 7 positions agree with TRBD1. The length of the CDR3 is 15 residues. Per germline, CDR1 MNHNY and CDR2 SVGAGI (reference sequence). The junction had 12 bases not matched to a gene; V was cut back by 4 bases and J by 6 bases. CDR3 in DNA: TGTGCCAGCAGTTGGGACGCAGGGGGAGTTGGCGAGCAGTACGTC. Translated, it gives CASSWDAGGVGEQYV.